What follows describes a single TCR beta chain. This record comes from a study of OX40 agonist ivuxolimab in advanced cancers. In the study overall: The patients' treatment was ivuxolimab, an agonistic anti-OX40 (CD134) antibody.

Profiled with immunoSEQ multiplex PCR; TCRdb holds only in-frame clones, not every one. The data contain tens of thousands of clones, around 86% of them seen just once; the ten biggest clones take up roughly 2.4%. Trimming took off 5 bases at V and 7 bases at J, with 7 bases between the two ends. The germline CDR1 and CDR2 sequences are SGHRS and YFSETQ. The CDR3 covers 11 residues. The rearrangement links TRBV5-1 to TRBJ2-1; no clear D gene. The sequence came from an adult with an advanced solid tumor such as melanoma, head and neck, liver or kidney cancer. The source material was CD4+ or CD8+ T cells sorted from blood, sampled in a trial of the OX40 agonist ivuxolimab. The CDR3 protein is CASSRWNEQFF. CDR3 nucleotide sequence: TGCGCCAGCAGTCGGTGGAATGAGCAGTTCTTC.